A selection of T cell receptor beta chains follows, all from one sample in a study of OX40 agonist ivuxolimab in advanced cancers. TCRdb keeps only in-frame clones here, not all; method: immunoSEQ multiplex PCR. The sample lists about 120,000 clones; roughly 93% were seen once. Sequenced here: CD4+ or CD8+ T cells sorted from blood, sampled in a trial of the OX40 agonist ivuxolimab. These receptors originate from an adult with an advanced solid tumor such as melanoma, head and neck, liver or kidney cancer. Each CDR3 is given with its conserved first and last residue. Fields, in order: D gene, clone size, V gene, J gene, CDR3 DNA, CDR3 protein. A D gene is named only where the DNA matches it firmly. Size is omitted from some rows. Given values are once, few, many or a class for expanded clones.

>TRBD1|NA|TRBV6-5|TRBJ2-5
TGTGCCAGCAGTCCGAACAGGGGAAGGGAGACCCAGTACTTC
CASSPNRGRETQYF
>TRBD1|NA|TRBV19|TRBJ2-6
TGTGCCAGTAGCAGGAGACAGGGGGCCGCTGGGGCCAACGTCCTGACTTTC
CASSRRQGAAGANVLTF
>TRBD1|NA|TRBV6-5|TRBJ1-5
TGTGCCAGCAGTAAGGGAGACAGGGGCAATCAGCCCCAGCATTTT
CASSKGDRGNQPQHF
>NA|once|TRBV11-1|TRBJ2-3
TGTGCCAGCAGCTTACGGGAGATGGGCACAGATACGCAGTATTTT
CASSLREMGTDTQYF
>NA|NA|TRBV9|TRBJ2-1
TGTGCCAGCAGCGTAGTGCCACAACTCAGCAATGAGCAGTTCTTC
CASSVVPQLSNEQFF
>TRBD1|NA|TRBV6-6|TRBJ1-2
TGTGCCAGCACCCCGGGACAGGGGTATGGCTACACCTTC
CASTPGQGYGYTF
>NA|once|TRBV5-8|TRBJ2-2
TGTGCCAGCAGCTTGGCCAGGGTCGGGAACACCGGGGAGCTGTTTTTT
CASSLARVGNTGELFF
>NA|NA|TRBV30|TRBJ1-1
TGTGCCTGGAGTGTACTTCAGGCGCAAGAAGCTTTCTTT
CAWSVLQAQEAFF
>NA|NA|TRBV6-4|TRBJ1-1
TGTGCCAGCACCCCGCAGGGCCGTTCGGACGCTGAAGCTTTCTTT
CASTPQGRSDAEAFF
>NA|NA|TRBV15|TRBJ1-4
TGTGCCACCAGCAGAGGGGACACCCTTAATGAAAAACTGTTTTTT
CATSRGDTLNEKLFF
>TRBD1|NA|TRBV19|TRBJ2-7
TGTGCCAGTAGTTCGCGACAGGGGGTTTACGAGCAGTACTTC
CASSSRQGVYEQYF
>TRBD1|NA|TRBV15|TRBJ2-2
TGTGCCACCAGCTACCGGACAGGGGGCTACGGCACCGGGGAGCTGTTTTTT
CATSYRTGGYGTGELFF
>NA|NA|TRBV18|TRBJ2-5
TGTGCCAGCTCACCACCTGGATTACAAGAGACCCAGTACTTC
CASSPPGLQETQYF
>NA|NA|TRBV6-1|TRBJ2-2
TGTGCCGTCAGAATGGGGGGCGCTGACACCGGGGAGCTGTTTTTT
CAVRMGGADTGELFF
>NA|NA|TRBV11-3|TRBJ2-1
TGTGCCAGCAGCCACCGGGACCTAAGCTCCTACAATGAGCAGTTCTTC
CASSHRDLSSYNEQFF